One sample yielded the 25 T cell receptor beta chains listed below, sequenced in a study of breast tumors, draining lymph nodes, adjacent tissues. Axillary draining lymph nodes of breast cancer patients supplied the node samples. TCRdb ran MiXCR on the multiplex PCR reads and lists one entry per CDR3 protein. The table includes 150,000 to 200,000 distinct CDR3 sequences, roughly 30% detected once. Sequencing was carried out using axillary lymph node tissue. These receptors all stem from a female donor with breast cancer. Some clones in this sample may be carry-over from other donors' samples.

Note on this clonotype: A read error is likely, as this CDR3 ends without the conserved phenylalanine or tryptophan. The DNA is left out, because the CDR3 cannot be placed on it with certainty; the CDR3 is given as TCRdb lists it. CDR3 residues: CASNEVTDVVV. J is TRBJ1-5 and V is TRBV10-1. Germline V CDR1 and CDR2: WNHNN, SYGVQD (reference sequence). The CDR3 numbers 11 amino acids, ends counted.

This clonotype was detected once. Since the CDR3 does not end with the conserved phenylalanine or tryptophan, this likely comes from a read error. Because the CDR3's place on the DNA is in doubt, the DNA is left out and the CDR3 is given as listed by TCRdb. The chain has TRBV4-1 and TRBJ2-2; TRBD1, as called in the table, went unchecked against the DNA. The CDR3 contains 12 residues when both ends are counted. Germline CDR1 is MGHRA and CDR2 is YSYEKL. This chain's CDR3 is CASSQGPGDGLA.

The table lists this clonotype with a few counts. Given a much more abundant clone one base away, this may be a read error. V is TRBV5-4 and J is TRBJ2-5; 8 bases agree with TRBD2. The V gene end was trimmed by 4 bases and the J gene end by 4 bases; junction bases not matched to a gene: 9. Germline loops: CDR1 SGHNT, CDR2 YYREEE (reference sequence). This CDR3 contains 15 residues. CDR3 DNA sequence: TGTGCCAGCAGCCAGACTAGCGCGAGCCCAGAGACCCAGTACTTC. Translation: CASSQTSASPETQYF.

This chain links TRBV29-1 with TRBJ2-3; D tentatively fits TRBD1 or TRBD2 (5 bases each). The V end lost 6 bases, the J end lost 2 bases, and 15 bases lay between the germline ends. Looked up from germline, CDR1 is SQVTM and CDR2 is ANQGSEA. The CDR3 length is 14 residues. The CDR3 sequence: CSVGTGGYTDTQYF. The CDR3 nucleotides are TGCAGCGTAGGGACGGGCGGATACACAGATACGCAGTATTTT.

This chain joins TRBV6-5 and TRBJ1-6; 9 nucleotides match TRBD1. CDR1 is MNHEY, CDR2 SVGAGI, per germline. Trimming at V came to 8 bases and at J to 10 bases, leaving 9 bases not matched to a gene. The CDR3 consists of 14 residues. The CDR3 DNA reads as TGTGCCAGCGGCCGGGGACAGGGCAACTCACCCCTCCACTTT. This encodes CASGRGQGNSPLHF.

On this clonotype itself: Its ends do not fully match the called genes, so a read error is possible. DNA for the CDR3: TGTGCCAGCAGCTTGGCCACATGGCGCAGCTCCTACGATGAGCAGTCCTTC. Protein product: CASSLATWRSSYDEQSF. The chain combines TRBV5-4 with TRBJ2-1; D ambiguous. The CDR3 covers 17 residues. Germline loops: CDR1 SGHNT, CDR2 YYREEE (reference sequence).

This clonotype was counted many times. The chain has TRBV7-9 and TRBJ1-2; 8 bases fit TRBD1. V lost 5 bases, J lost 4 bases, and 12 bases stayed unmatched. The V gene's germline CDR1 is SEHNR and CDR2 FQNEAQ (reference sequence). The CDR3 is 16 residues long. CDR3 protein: CASSLEDREAFYGYTF. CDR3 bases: TGTGCCAGCAGCCTAGAGGACAGGGAAGCCTTCTATGGCTACACCTTC.

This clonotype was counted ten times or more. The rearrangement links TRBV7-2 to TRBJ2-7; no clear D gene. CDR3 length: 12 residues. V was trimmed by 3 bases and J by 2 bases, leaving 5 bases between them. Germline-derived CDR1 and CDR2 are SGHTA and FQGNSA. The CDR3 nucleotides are TGTGCCAGCAGCTTCATAGCCTACGAGCAGTACTTC. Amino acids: CASSFIAYEQYF. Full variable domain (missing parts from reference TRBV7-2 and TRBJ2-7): GAGVSQSPSNKVTEKGKDVELRCDPISGHTALYWYRQSLGQGLEFLIYFQGNSAPDKSGLPSDRFSAERTGGSVSTLTIQRTQQEDSAVYLCASSFIAYEQYFGPGTRLTVT.

For the CDR3, the DNA is TGTGCCACCAGCAGAGAAGGGGGCTGGGATTCACCCCTCCACTTT. Its translation is CATSREGGWDSPLHF. This rearrangement joins TRBV15 to TRBJ1-6; 7 nucleotides line up with TRBD1. The germline CDR1 and CDR2 sequences are LNHNV and YYDKDF (reference sequence). The length of the CDR3 is 15 residues. V shed 0 bases and J 8 bases; nucleotides not matched to a gene: 4.

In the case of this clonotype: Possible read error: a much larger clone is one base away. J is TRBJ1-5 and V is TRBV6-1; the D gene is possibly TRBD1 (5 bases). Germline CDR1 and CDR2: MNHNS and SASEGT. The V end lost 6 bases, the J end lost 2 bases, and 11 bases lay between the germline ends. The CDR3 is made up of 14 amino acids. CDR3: CASRRRGGNQPQHF. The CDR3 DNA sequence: TGTGCCAGCAGGCGAAGAGGGGGCAATCAGCCCCAGCATTTT.

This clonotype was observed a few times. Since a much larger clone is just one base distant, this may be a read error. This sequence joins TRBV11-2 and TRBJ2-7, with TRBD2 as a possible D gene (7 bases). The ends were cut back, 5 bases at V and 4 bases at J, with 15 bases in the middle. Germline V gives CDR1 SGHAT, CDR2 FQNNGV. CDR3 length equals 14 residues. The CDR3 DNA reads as TGTGCCAGCAGCCCACCTCGGGGGGCGTACGAGCAGTACTTC. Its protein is CASSPPRGAYEQYF.

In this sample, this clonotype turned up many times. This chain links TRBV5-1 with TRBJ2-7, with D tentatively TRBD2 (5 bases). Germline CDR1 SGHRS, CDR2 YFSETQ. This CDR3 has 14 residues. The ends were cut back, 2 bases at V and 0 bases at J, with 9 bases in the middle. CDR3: CASSFERDSYEQYF. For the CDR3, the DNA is TGCGCCAGCAGCTTCGAGAGGGACTCCTACGAGCAGTACTTC.

CDR3 region: CSAGRGSGELFF. CDR3 nucleotide sequence: TGCAGTGCTGGACGAGGGAGCGGGGAGCTGTTTTTT. The chain couples TRBV20-1 to TRBJ2-2, with a weak D call TRBD2 (5 bases). The CDR3 has 12 residues. Germline V CDR1 and CDR2: DFQATT, SNEGSKA (reference sequence). V lost 5 bases to trimming and J lost 7 bases, with 11 bases between them.

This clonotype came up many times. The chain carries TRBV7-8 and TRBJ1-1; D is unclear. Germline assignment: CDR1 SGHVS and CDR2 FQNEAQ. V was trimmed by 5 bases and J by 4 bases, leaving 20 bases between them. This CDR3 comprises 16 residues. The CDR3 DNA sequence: TGTGCCAGCAGCAATCGGGCAGGTGTGGGCAGCACTGAAGCTTTCTTT. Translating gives CASSNRAGVGSTEAFF.

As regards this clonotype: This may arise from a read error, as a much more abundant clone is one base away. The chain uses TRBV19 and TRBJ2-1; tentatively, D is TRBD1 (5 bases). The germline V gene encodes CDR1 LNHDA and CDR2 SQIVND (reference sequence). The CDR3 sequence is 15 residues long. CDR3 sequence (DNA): TGTGCCTGTAGTGACAGCCCAAGCTCCTACAATGAGCAGTTCTTC. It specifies CACSDSPSSYNEQFF.

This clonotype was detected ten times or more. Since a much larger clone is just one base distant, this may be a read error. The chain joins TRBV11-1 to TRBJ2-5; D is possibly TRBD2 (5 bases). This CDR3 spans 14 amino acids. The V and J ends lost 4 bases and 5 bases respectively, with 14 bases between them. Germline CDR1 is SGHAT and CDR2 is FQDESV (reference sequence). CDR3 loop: CASSSVGGAETQYF. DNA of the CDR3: TGTGCCAGCAGCTCCGTTGGAGGTGCGGAGACCCAGTACTTC.

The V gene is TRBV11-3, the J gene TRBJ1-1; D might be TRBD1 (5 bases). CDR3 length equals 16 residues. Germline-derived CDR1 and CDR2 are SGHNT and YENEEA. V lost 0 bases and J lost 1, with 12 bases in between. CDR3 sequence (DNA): TGTGCCAGCAGCTTAGAAGAAGGGGTCCCGAACACTGAAGCTTTCTTT. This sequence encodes CASSLEEGVPNTEAFF.

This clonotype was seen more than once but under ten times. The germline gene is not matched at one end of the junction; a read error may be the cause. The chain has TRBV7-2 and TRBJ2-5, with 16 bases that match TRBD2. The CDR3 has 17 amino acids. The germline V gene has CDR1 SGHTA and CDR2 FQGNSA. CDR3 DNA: TGTGCCGGCAGCTCCCTGGGACTAGCGGGGGGGCAGGAGCCCCAGTACTTC. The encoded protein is CAGSSLGLAGGQEPQYF.

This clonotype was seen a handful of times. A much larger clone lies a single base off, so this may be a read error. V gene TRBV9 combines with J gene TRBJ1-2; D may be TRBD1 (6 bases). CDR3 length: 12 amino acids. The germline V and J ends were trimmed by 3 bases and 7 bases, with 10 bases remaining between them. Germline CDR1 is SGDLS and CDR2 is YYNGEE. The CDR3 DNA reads TGTGCCAGCAGCGGGGGAGGGGGTGGCTACACCTTC. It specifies CASSGGGGGYTF.

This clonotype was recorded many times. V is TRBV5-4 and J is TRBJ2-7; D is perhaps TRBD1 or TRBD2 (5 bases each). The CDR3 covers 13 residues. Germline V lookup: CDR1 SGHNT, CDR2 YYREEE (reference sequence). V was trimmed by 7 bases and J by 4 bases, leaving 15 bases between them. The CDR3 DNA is TGTGCCAGCGCCCAGGGACGTCTATACGAGCAGTACTTC. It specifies CASAQGRLYEQYF. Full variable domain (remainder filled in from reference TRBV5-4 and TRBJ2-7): ETGVTQSPTHLIKTRGQQVTLRCSSQSGHNTVSWYQQALGQGPQFIFQYYREEENGRGNFPPRFSGLQFPNYSSELNVNALELDDSALYLCASAQGRLYEQYFGPGTRLTVT.

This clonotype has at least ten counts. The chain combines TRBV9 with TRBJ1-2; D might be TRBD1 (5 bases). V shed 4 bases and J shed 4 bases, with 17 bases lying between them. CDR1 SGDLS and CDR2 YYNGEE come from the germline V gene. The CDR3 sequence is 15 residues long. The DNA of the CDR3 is TGTGCCAGCAGCCCCGAACCTCAGGGCCGCTATGGCTACACCTTC. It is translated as CASSPEPQGRYGYTF.

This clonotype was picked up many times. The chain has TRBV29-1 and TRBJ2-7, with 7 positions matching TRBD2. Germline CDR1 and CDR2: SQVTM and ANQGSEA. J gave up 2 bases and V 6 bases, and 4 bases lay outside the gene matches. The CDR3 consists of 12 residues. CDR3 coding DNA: TGCAGCGTGCGGGACTACGCCTACGAGCAGTACTTC. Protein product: CSVRDYAYEQYF.

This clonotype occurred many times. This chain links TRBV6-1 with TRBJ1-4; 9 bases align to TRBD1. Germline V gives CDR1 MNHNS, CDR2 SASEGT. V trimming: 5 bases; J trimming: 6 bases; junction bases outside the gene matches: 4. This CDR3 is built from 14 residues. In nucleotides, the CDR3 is TGTGCCAGCAGTACCCGGGACAGGGATGAAAAACTGTTTTTT. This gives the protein CASSTRDRDEKLFF.

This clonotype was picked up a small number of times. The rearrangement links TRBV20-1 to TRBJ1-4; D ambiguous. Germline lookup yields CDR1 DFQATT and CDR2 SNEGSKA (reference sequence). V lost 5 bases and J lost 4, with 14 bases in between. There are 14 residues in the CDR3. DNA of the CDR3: TGCAGTGCTGGGCGAACGGGTTTTAATGAAAAACTGTTTTTT. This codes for CSAGRTGFNEKLFF.

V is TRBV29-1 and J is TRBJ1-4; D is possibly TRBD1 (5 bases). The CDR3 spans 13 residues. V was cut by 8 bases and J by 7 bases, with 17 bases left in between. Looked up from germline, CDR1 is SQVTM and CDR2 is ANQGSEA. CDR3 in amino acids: CSIRQGQGEKLFF. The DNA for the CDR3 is TGCAGCATTCGACAAGGGCAGGGTGAAAAACTGTTTTTT.